What follows are 5 T cell receptor beta chains derived from one specimen sequenced in a study of healthy donors' naive CD4 and CD8 T cells. A linear amplification protocol produced the TCR libraries from roughly 550 ng of total RNA. TCRdb re-called the reads through MiXCR, storing one row per CDR3 protein. The sample yields roughly 200,000 distinct CDR3 sequences, over 60% seen once. Sequenced material: naive CD4+ and CD8+ T cells sorted from blood, pooled from several donors. Source of these receptors: a pool of human donors in good health; the sample pools cells from several healthy donors.

V usage is TRBV30 and J usage is TRBJ1-1; D is unresolved. Trimming took off 2 bases at V and 1 base at J, with 11 bases between the two ends. In germline, CDR1 is GTSNPN, CDR2 SVGIG (reference sequence). CDR3 length equals 14 residues. In DNA, the CDR3 is TGTGCCTGGAGTCCCCGGGGAGGGAACACTGAAGCTTTCTTT. Residues: CAWSPRGGNTEAFF.

Points on this clonotype: One end of the junction is discordant with germline, which a read error may explain. The V gene is TRBV5-4, the J gene TRBJ2-1; D is perhaps TRBD1 or TRBD2 (6 bases each). Germline CDR1 SGHNT, CDR2 YYREEE (reference sequence). This CDR3 is 15 amino acids long. This chain's CDR3 is CASRRDLLGDNERFF. DNA of the CDR3: TGTGCCAGCAGGCGGGACCTCTTGGGGGACAATGAGCGGTTCTTC. The variable domain in full, with the rest retrieved from reference TRBV5-4 and TRBJ2-1, is ETGVTQSPTHLIKTRGQQVTLRCSSQSGHNTVSWYQQALGQGPQFIFQYYREEENGRGNFPPRFSGLQFPNYSSELNVNALELDDSALYLCASRRDLLGDNERFFGPGTRLTVL.

The chain employs TRBV6-5 and TRBJ1-6, with D tentatively TRBD1 (5 bases). Per germline, CDR1 MNHEY and CDR2 SVGAGI. CDR3 size: 15 residues. Trimming pared 5 bases from V and 10 bases from J, leaving 18 bases between. The CDR3, as DNA: TGTGCCAGCAGTGGCGGGCCTCCCGGGGGGTCACCCCTCCACTTT. Translation: CASSGGPPGGSPLHF.

The chain combines TRBV19 with TRBJ2-1; the D is unclear. Germline loops: CDR1 LNHDA, CDR2 SQIVND (reference sequence). The V end lost 3 bases, the J end lost 8 bases, and 11 bases lay between the germline ends. The CDR3 consists of 13 residues. Here the CDR3 DNA reads TGTGCCAGTAGTATGCGATACGTCGATGAGCAGTTCTTC. Protein product: CASSMRYVDEQFF. The entire variable domain, with the rest obtained from reference TRBV19 and TRBJ2-1, is as follows: DGGITQSPKYLFRKEGQNVTLSCEQNLNHDAMYWYRQDPGQGLRLIYYSQIVNDFQKGDIAEGYSVSREKKESFPLTVTSAQKNPTAFYLCASSMRYVDEQFFGPGTRLTVL.

V is TRBV4-2 and J is TRBJ2-1, with 7 bases aligning to TRBD2. V shed 4 bases and J 8 bases; nucleotides not matched to a gene: 11. CDR3 size: 15 residues. CDR1 LGHNA and CDR2 YNFKEQ come from the germline V gene. The CDR3 bases are TGTGCCAGCAGCCGGAAGGTAGCGGGTGGACATGAGCAGTTCTTC. This encodes CASSRKVAGGHEQFF.